The clone carrying this T cell receptor (beta chain) showed up just a few times. Its specificity is unknown. Germline values: CDR1 SEHNR, CDR2 FQNEAQ (reference sequence). CDR3 length: 14 amino acids. Trimming stripped 4 bases from V and 2 bases from J, with 11 bases between. The data were taken from a study of T-cell memory formation after mild COVID-19. Study observations and caveats: CD4+ contracting clones lay mainly in CM and EM, CD8+ ones in EMRA. Contracting clones, day 15 to 85, had balanced CD4/CD8, and later expanders favored CD4+. Nothing showed for sure that second-wave clones peaking on day 37 were SARS-CoV-2 specific.

TCR alpha and TCR beta cDNA libraries carrying sample barcodes and UMIs were produced by 5'RACE using constant-segment primers. TCRdb processed the 5' RACE reads anew with MiXCR; each CDR3 protein has one entry. Of about 350,000 distinct CDR3 sequences in the sample, approximately 15% were seen once. The rearrangement joins TRBV7-9 to TRBJ1-2; D not certain. Sequenced: PBMCs or a T cell subset sorted from them (not recorded which). The sequence came from a man between 18 and 29 years old who had mild COVID-19 (a few samples of this study predate the infection). Cell type and time point are not known. This chain's CDR3 is CASSWPVGNYGYTF. CDR3 nucleotides: TGTGCCAGCAGCTGGCCCGTGGGAAACTATGGCTACACCTTC.